This TCR beta chain was identified in a study of metastatic and nonmetastatic thyroid tumors (TCRdb year 2020). With regard to the full study: Repertoires from peripheral blood and from tumor or nodule tissue samples of malignant and benign thyroid patients were compared. Beyond this particular receptor, the publication reports: In both blood and tumor samples, malignant tumors were reported to have significantly higher TCR beta diversity than benign nodules.

Via the germline V gene (reference sequence), CDR1 is SGHKS and CDR2 YYEKEE. Deletion took 4 bases off V and 7 bases off J, with a span of 9 bases between the germline ends. The CDR3, cysteine through phenylalanine, is 11 amino acids long. The read is trimmed to its CDR3 DNA, 33 bases read in frame from base 1. As for this clone: Its antigen is unknown. Base qualities are not recorded, but no much larger clone differs from it by a single base.

No treatment had been received by any patient before thyroid surgery. Patient clinical samples collected from about 2012 to 2019 were retrospectively analysed using T-cell receptor beta sequencing. The method behind the library was PCR. Sequencing instrument: Illumina HiSeq 4000. High-throughput sequencing was used to profile the TCR beta-chain CDR3 region of every patient. The authors processed their data as follows. A classifier to discriminate distant-metastatic papillary thyroid cancer patients was built from CDR3 differences across clinicopathological groups. Repertoire diversity was assessed with the Shannon index, and tumor-blood repertoire similarity with the Morisita-Horn index. In-frame beta chains were kept once TCRdb had trimmed the public reads at Q25 with fastp and called clones with MiXCR. None of the V and J calls come from the authors' own analysis; TCRdb made them. In this sample the table shows tens of thousands of clones, roughly 45% of which occur a single time. The leading ten clones occupy approximately 24% of the sample.

Specimen: tumor tissue. This sequence uses TRBV5-5 and TRBJ2-7; confidence is insufficient to name the D gene. The origin of this receptor is a male donor with papillary thyroid cancer or a benign thyroid nodule (not recorded which). Some clones in this sample may be carry-over from other donors' samples. The CDR3 reads as follows: CASSHLREQYF. In nucleotides, the sequence is TGTGCCAGCAGCCACTTAAGGGAGCAGTACTTC.